This T cell receptor (beta chain) appears in the sequencing data of a study of blood T cell repertoires in COVID-19. Background on the study: Sites across the United States, Italy and Spain contributed samples from acute and convalescent COVID-19. In each case, the material was cDNA or gDNA derived from T cells, B-cell-depleted T cells, or PBMCs.

From germline, CDR1 is MDHEN and CDR2 SYDVKM. Losses at the gene ends were 5 bases for V and 3 bases for J; bases not matched to a gene: 3. This CDR3 comprises 14 residues. Participants' own reports of clinical history determined their cohort assignment. In the source study's methods: Scientists estimated how many nucleated cells there were by amplifying reference gene primers. Assay: immunoSEQ multiplex PCR; the TCRdb copy retains only in-frame clones and omits some. The V and J calls and clone size were taken over from that table, and D and trimming were inferred from the DNA. The sample comprises about 210,000 clones, about 76% of which are singletons, and 8.5% to 10% rests with the top ten. This clone was seen a few times.

The chain has TRBV28 and TRBJ2-7; 11 bases line up with TRBD2. The sequenced sample consisted of PBMCs or T cells enriched from blood (not recorded which). The sequence was obtained from a woman aged 50 to 65 with acute COVID-19. The CDR3 DNA reads TGTGCCAGCAGTCCCCTAGCGGGAGGCTACGAGCAGTACTTC. Translated, it gives CASSPLAGGYEQYF. Based on the CDR3 plus reference TRBV28 and TRBJ2-7, the full variable domain is DVKVTQSSRYLVKRTGEKVFLECVQDMDHENMFWYRQDPGLGLRLIYFSYDVKMKEKGDIPEGYSVSREKKERFSLILESASTNQTSMYLCASSPLAGGYEQYFGPGTRLTVT.